The next 27 T cell receptor beta chains were all read from a single sample in a study of blood T cell repertoires in COVID-19. TCRdb's table, derived via immunoSEQ multiplex PCR, lists solely in-frame clones and lacks some. Among 250,000 or so clones, 75% to 90% were seen once, and the ten largest hold approximately 2.6%. The source material was peripheral blood. The receptors originated from a man aged 25 to 45 with COVID-19, enrolled during active disease.

This chain joins TRBV6-2 or TRBV6-3 and TRBJ2-3, with a tentative D call TRBD2 (6 bases). With 6 bases removed from V and 2 bases from J, the gap between germline ends came to 18 bases. From germline, CDR1 is MNHEY and CDR2 SVGEGT. The CDR3 has 16 residues. The CDR3 DNA is TGTGCCAGCAGCCGACCTCGGCGGGGATTCACAGATACGCAGTATTTT. As protein: CASSRPRRGFTDTQYF.

The chain recombines TRBV11-2 with TRBJ2-5; D not resolved. The V end was cut by 3 bases, the J end by 5 bases, with 16 bases between. CDR3 length: 15 amino acids. Germline assignment: CDR1 SGHAT and CDR2 FQNNGV. In nucleotides, the CDR3 is TGTGCCAGCAGCTTTGCTAGTAGCCCCATGGAGACCCAGTACTTC. Amino acids: CASSFASSPMETQYF.

The rearrangement links TRBV10-3 to TRBJ2-1; the match to TRBD1 covers 11 bases. V shed 10 bases and J 7 bases; nucleotides not matched to a gene: 12. Germline CDR1 and CDR2: ENHRY and SYGVKD. This CDR3 region has 15 residues. The CDR3 DNA reads TGTGCCACCTGCCCGGGACAGGGGGAGTCTAATGAGCAGTTCTTC. As protein: CATCPGQGESNEQFF.

Turning to this clone: The sample has other DNA sequences that encode this CDR3 too. CDR3 residues: CASSVVGDYNEQFF. Here the CDR3 DNA reads TGTGCCAGCAGCGTAGTCGGGGACTACAATGAGCAGTTCTTC. This chain joins TRBV9 and TRBJ2-1; possibly TRBD2 for D (5 bases). V was cut by 0 bases and J by 3 bases, with 7 bases left in between. The CDR3 length is 14 residues. The germline V gene has CDR1 SGDLS and CDR2 YYNGEE.

The chain uses TRBV7-9 and TRBJ1-4; D is ambiguous. The germline V and J ends were trimmed by 5 bases and 4 bases, with 14 bases remaining between them. The CDR3 is 15 amino acids. CDR1 and CDR2 from the germline V gene are SEHNR and FQNEAQ (reference sequence). CDR3 amino acids: CASSPLERDNEKLFF. For the CDR3, the DNA is TGTGCCAGCAGCCCCCTAGAGCGGGATAATGAAAAACTGTTTTTT.

The chain recombines TRBV10-3 with TRBJ2-3, with D hard to call. The CDR3 consists of 12 residues. The germline V gene encodes CDR1 ENHRY and CDR2 SYGVKD. The V gene lost 6 bases and the J gene lost 0 bases, with 4 bases spanning the gap. The CDR3 reads CAISGSTDTQYF. The CDR3, as DNA: TGTGCCATCAGCGGGAGCACAGATACGCAGTATTTT.

This rearrangement joins TRBV19 to TRBJ1-5, with TRBD1 matching 8 bases. Germline-derived CDR1 and CDR2 are LNHDA and SQIVND (reference sequence). This CDR3 is 15 amino acids long. V was pared by 5 bases and J by 4 bases, with 7 bases of the junction left unmatched. The CDR3 coding sequence is TGTGCCAGTAGTCATCGGGACAGGCTAAATCAGCCCCAGCATTTT. Protein product: CASSHRDRLNQPQHF.

V usage is TRBV7-9 and J usage is TRBJ2-1; D gene ambiguous. The ends were cut back, 5 bases at V and 3 bases at J, with 8 bases in the middle. This CDR3 region has 13 residues. Germline CDR1 is SEHNR and CDR2 is FQNEAQ (reference sequence). The CDR3 DNA follows: TGTGCCAGCAGCGGTGAGAACTACAATGAGCAGTTCTTC. Translation gives CASSGENYNEQFF.

The chain uses TRBV3-1 (or the pseudogene TRBV3-2) and TRBJ2-2, with 8 bases identical to TRBD1. The CDR3 is 17 residues long. V was pared by 5 bases and J by 6 bases, with 14 bases of the junction left unmatched. The germline V gene has CDR1 LGHDT and CDR2 YNNKEL (reference sequence). The CDR3 loop is CASSYPGGAGVAGELFF. In DNA form, the CDR3 reads TGTGCCAGCAGCTATCCAGGGGGCGCCGGGGTAGCCGGGGAGCTGTTTTTT.

The chain has TRBV5-6 and TRBJ2-7, with 8 bases matching TRBD1. The CDR3 sequence is 15 residues long. Germline trimming cut 4 bases from V and 0 bases from J; bases unmatched to any gene: 6. Germline V gene sequence: CDR1 SGHDT, CDR2 YYEEEE. The CDR3 sequence: CASSPGTGNSYEQYF. The CDR3 region has the DNA TGTGCCAGCAGCCCCGGGACAGGCAACTCCTACGAGCAGTACTTC.

The chain joins TRBV11-2 to TRBJ1-2, with 7 bases matching TRBD1. V dropped 4 bases and J dropped 8; count of bases not matched to a gene: 10. This CDR3 spans 14 amino acids. Germline CDR1 and CDR2: SGHAT and FQNNGV. The DNA for the CDR3 is TGTGCCAGCAGCTCAGGACAGGCGCTGGAGGGCTACACCTTC. Amino acid sequence: CASSSGQALEGYTF. Variable domain in full (rest from reference TRBV11-2 and TRBJ1-2): EAGVAQSPRYKIIEKRQSVAFWCNPISGHATLYWYQQILGQGPKLLIQFQNNGVVDDSQLPKDRFSAERLKGVDSTLKIQPAKLEDSAVYLCASSSGQALEGYTFGSGTRLTVV.

The J gene is TRBJ2-3, the V gene TRBV5-4; D might be TRBD1 (6 bases). CDR3 length: 16 amino acids. Germline V gene lookup returns CDR1 SGHNT and CDR2 YYREEE (reference sequence). The V end lost 1 base, the J end lost 0 bases, and 12 bases lay between the germline ends. The CDR3 spells CASSLRVGGSTDTQYF. The CDR3 nucleotides read TGTGCCAGCAGCTTGAGAGTAGGGGGTAGCACAGATACGCAGTATTTT.

The CDR3 DNA is TGTGCCAGCAGCCTTTCTTACGAGCAGTACTTC. This codes for CASSLSYEQYF. The chain couples TRBV7-3 to TRBJ2-7; the D is unclear. The CDR3 totals 11 residues. Trimming stripped 5 bases from V and 4 bases from J, with 6 bases between. Germline V gives CDR1 SGHTA, CDR2 FQGTGA.

This chain links TRBV28 with TRBJ1-4; D call uncertain. The CDR3 runs 15 residues. Germline CDR1 and CDR2: MDHEN and SYDVKM. Trimming stripped 7 bases from V and 1 base from J, with 13 bases between. The CDR3 spells CASTGITVTNEKLFF. DNA for the CDR3: TGTGCCAGCACCGGGATTACGGTAACTAATGAAAAACTGTTTTTT.

A single count supports this clone. The chain joins TRBV2 to TRBJ1-2; TRBD1 aligns across 11 bases. There are 14 residues in the CDR3. The germline gives CDR1 SNHLY, CDR2 FYNNEI. J gave up 7 bases and V 6 bases, and 7 bases lay outside the gene matches. In DNA form, the CDR3 reads TGTGCCAGCAGGGACAGGGGGCGCGTCTCTGGCTACACCTTC. As protein: CASRDRGRVSGYTF.

V is TRBV28 and J is TRBJ2-7; 8 nucleotides agree with TRBD1. Per the germline V gene, CDR1 is MDHEN and CDR2 is SYDVKM. The CDR3 loop spans 19 amino acids. J gave up 2 bases and V 7 bases, and 22 bases lay outside the gene matches. The CDR3 protein is CASNPLQYQSGQVTYEQYF. The DNA of the CDR3 is TGTGCCAGCAATCCTTTACAATATCAATCGGGACAGGTTACCTACGAGCAGTACTTC.

The chain is built from TRBV7-9 and TRBJ1-6; weak D call: TRBD1 (5 bases). The V and J ends lost 5 bases and 8 bases respectively, with 7 bases between them. Germline CDR1 SEHNR, CDR2 FQNEAQ (reference sequence). The CDR3 extends over 12 amino acids. The CDR3, as DNA: TGTGCCAGCAGCCAAGGGGATTCACCCCTCCACTTT. This encodes CASSQGDSPLHF.

The CDR3 sequence is CASSLQGAGRNQPQHF. The CDR3 nucleotides read TGTGCCAGCAGCCTACAGGGGGCTGGTCGGAATCAGCCCCAGCATTTT. This rearrangement joins TRBV28 to TRBJ1-5; 9 bases are a match to TRBD1. Germline V gene data show CDR1 as MDHEN and CDR2 as SYDVKM. After removal of 6 bases from V and 4 bases from J, the junction contained 10 bases not matched to a gene. CDR3 length: 16 residues.

The chain carries TRBV6-5 and TRBJ1-2, with a possible D match to TRBD1 (6 bases). The length of the CDR3 is 14 residues. Germline lookup yields CDR1 MNHEY and CDR2 SVGAGI. V was clipped by 5 bases and J by 2 bases, with 12 bases between them. The CDR3 sequence: CASSTDSLNYGYTF. The CDR3 bases are TGTGCCAGCAGTACGGACAGCTTAAACTATGGCTACACCTTC.

This chain uses TRBV6-5 with TRBJ2-7; D may be TRBD1 (7 bases). In germline, CDR1 is MNHEY, CDR2 SVGAGI. This CDR3 has 16 amino acids. V shed 0 bases and J shed 2 bases, with 14 bases lying between them. CDR3 in DNA: TGTGCCAGCAGTTACTCGATGGTCAGGGGGGCCTACGAGCAGTACTTC. Its protein product is CASSYSMVRGAYEQYF.

The gene calls are TRBV21-1 and TRBJ2-7; the table's D call, TRBD2, has no DNA check behind it. TRBV21-1 is termed a pseudogene. This CDR3 has 18 amino acids. CDR3 DNA sequence: TGTGCCAGCAGCAAAGATAGGGGGGGCCTCTGGGATGAGTGCGAGCAGTACTTC. This encodes CASSKDRGGLWDECEQYF.

The chain uses TRBV10-3 and TRBJ1-5; weak D call: TRBD1 (6 bases). Trimming removed 1 base at V and 6 bases at J, with 13 bases between. Germline V CDR1 and CDR2: ENHRY, SYGVKD. This CDR3 has 15 amino acids. CDR3 residues: CAISEWETGSQPQHF. CDR3 sequence (DNA): TGTGCCATCAGTGAGTGGGAGACAGGAAGTCAGCCCCAGCATTTT.

The chain couples TRBV6-5 to TRBJ1-5; D perhaps matches TRBD1 (5 bases). V lost 3 bases and J 5 bases, leaving 17 bases between the germline ends. Per germline, CDR1 MNHEY and CDR2 SVGAGI. This CDR3 comprises 16 residues. The CDR3 nucleotides read TGTGCCAGCAGTTATAGTGCGGGGGAACCGTATCAGCCCCAGCATTTT. Translated, it gives CASSYSAGEPYQPQHF.

This clone has only one observation. This chain joins TRBV11-3 and TRBJ2-3; D is unresolved. From germline, CDR1 is SGHNT and CDR2 YENEEA. This CDR3 spans 12 amino acids. V was pared by 5 bases and J by 5 bases, with 8 bases between. This CDR3 is CASSHGGDTQYF. Written as DNA, the CDR3 is TGTGCCAGCAGCCACGGCGGAGATACGCAGTATTTT.

This clone has more than one count but fewer than ten. J is TRBJ1-1 and V is TRBV4-2, with D possibly matching TRBD1 (6 bases). V lost 0 bases to trimming and J lost 11 bases, with 13 bases between them. The V gene's germline CDR1 is LGHNA and CDR2 YNFKEQ. The CDR3 contains 13 residues. The CDR3 DNA reads as TGTGCCAGCAGCCAAGAAGTGAGGACAGTGGCTTTCTTT. Translation gives CASSQEVRTVAFF.

The chain employs TRBV6-6 and TRBJ2-7; D possibly corresponds to TRBD1 (5 bases). Germline CDR1 and CDR2: MNHNY and SVGAGI (reference sequence). The CDR3 covers 16 residues. The ends were cut back, 5 bases at V and 0 bases at J, with 17 bases in the middle. The CDR3 DNA reads as TGTGCCAGCAGTCGGAAGGGGCAACTCCTCTCCTACGAGCAGTACTTC. This gives the protein CASSRKGQLLSYEQYF.

The CDR3 sequence: CATRNQGTNVLTF. In nucleotides, the CDR3 is TGTGCCACCAGAAACCAGGGAACCAACGTCCTGACTTTC. This rearrangement joins TRBV15 to TRBJ2-6, with D possibly matching TRBD1 (5 bases). V lost 6 bases, J lost 8 bases, and 11 bases lay in between. CDR1 is LNHNV and CDR2 is YYDKDF in the germline V gene (reference sequence). The CDR3 runs 13 residues.